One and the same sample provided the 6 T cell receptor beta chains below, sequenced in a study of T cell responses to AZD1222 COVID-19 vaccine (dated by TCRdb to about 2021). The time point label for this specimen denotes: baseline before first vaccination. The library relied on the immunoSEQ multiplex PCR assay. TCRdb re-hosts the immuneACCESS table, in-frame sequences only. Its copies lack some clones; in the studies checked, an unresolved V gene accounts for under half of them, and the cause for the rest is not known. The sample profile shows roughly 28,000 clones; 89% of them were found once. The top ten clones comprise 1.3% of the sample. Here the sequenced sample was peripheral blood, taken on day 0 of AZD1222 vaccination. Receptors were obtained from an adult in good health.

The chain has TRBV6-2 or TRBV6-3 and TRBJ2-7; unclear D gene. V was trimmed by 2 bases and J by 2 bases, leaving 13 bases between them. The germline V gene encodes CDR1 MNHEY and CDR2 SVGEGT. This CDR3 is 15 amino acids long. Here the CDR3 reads CASSYAVWVAYEQYF. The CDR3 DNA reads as TGTGCCAGCAGTTACGCCGTATGGGTAGCCTACGAGCAGTACTTC.

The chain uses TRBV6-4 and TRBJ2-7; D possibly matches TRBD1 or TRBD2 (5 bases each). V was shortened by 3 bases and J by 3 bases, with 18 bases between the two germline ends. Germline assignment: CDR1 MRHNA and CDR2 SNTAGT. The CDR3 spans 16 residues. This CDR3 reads CASSERDPMRNYEQYF. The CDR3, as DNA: TGTGCCAGCAGTGAACGGGACCCAATGCGGAACTACGAGCAGTACTTC.

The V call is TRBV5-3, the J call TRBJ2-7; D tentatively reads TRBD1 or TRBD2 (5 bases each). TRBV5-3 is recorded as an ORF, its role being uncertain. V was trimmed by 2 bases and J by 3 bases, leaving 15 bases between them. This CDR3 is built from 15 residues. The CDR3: CARSLTGTDFYEQYF. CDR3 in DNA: TGTGCCAGAAGCTTAACCGGGACGGACTTCTACGAGCAGTACTTC.

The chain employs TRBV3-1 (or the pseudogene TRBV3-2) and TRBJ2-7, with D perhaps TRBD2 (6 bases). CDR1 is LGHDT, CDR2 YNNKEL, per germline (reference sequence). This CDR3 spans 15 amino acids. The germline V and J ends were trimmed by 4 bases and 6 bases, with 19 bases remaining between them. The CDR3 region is CASSPRESGVFEQYF. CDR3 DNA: TGTGCCAGCAGCCCCCGCGAGTCGGGAGTTTTCGAGCAGTACTTC.

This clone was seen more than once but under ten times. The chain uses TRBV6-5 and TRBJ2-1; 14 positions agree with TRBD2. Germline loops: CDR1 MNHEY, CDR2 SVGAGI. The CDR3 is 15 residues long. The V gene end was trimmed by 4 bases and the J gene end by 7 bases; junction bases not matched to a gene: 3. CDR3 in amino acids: CASSWGLAGVNEQFF. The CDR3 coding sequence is TGTGCCAGCAGTTGGGGACTAGCGGGAGTTAATGAGCAGTTCTTC.

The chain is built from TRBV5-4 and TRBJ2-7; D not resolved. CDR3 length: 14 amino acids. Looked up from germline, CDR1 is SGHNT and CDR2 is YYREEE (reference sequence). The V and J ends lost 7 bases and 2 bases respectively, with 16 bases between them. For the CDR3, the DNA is TGTGCCAGCGGCCAACAAAAGGGCCCCTACGAGCAGTACTTC. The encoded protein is CASGQQKGPYEQYF.